This paragraph covers one TCR beta chain sequence. These data originate in a study of human T cells and chemical hapten exposure. Time point in this sample: patch test 1, 2 weeks after DPC sensitization. The treatment is: therapeutic diphenylcyclopropenone sensitization with weekly scalp DPC. The authors' total RNA extraction used unfractionated whole blood. Trimming took 7 bases from V and 5 from J, leaving 14 bases between them. The CDR3 is 12 residues long. From germline, CDR1 is SQVTM and CDR2 ANQGSEA. What the library attached to individual cDNA molecules were unique molecular identifiers. TCRdb re-derived calls from the RACE reads in MiXCR, one entry per CDR3 protein. The sample has roughly 180,000 distinct CDR3 sequences, approximately 20% seen once.

Sequencing used whole blood, obtained in connection with sensitization to the hapten diphenylcyclopropenone (DPC). This clonotype originated in a woman between 45 and 65 years old with alopecia areata. Some clones in this sample may be carry-over from other donors' samples. The rearrangement links TRBV29-1 to TRBJ2-5, with D maybe TRBD2 (6 bases). CDR3 sequence reads: CSASEGQETQYF. The CDR3, as DNA: TGCAGCGCCTCGGAGGGCCAGGAGACCCAGTACTTC.